This entry lists 27 T cell receptor beta chains sequenced from one sample in a study of T cell repertoires in cytomegalovirus infection. TCRdb reprocessed the reads with MiXCR, giving one entry per CDR3 protein. The sample includes a few hundred thousand distinct CDR3 sequences, less than 9.5% of them seen just once. The sequenced sample consisted of PBMCs. These receptor sequences come from a human donor in good health (CMV status not recorded). Some clones in this sample may be carry-over from other donors' samples.

The sample holds a few counts of this clonotype. This sequence joins TRBV27 and TRBJ2-5; TRBD2 agrees at 11 bases. The CDR3 is 16 residues long. Germline values: CDR1 MNHEY, CDR2 SMNVEV (reference sequence). Trimming cost V 6 bases and J 2 bases; bases outside gene matches: 8. DNA of the CDR3: TGTGCCAGCAGCCCCGGACTAGCGGGCCTTCAAGAGACCCAGTACTTC. It encodes CASSPGLAGLQETQYF.

This clonotype was detected a few times. J is TRBJ2-7 and V is TRBV28, with 7 bases fitting TRBD1. Trimming removed 7 bases from V and 2 bases from J; junction bases left unmatched: 11. The CDR3 length is 15 residues. The germline CDR1 and CDR2 sequences are MDHEN and SYDVKM. The CDR3 DNA sequence: TGTGCCAGCACCGTGGGGGCAGGGGGACCCTACGAGCAGTACTTC. This gives the protein CASTVGAGGPYEQYF.

For this clonotype: A much larger clone is a single base away; this may be a read error. This chain uses TRBV7-9 with TRBJ2-7, with D maybe TRBD2 (5 bases). CDR3 length: 14 residues. CDR1 is SEHNR, CDR2 FQNEAQ, per germline (reference sequence). The CDR3 protein is CASNLEGSNYEQYF. CDR3 DNA sequence: TGTGCCAGCAACTTAGAGGGCAGTAATTACGAGCAGTACTTC.

This clonotype was counted at least ten times. This sequence joins TRBV19 and TRBJ1-2; D not resolved. CDR1 and CDR2 from the germline V gene are LNHDA and SQIVND (reference sequence). V lost 5 bases, J lost 1 base, and 11 bases lay in between. The CDR3 spans 14 residues. The CDR3 DNA follows: TGTGCCAGTAGTGCCACGGGCGGTAACTATGGCTACACCTTC. It specifies CASSATGGNYGYTF.

This clonotype has ten or more counts. The chain recombines TRBV11-2 with TRBJ1-1, with no clear D. CDR3 length: 13 amino acids. Per germline, CDR1 SGHAT and CDR2 FQNNGV. V was trimmed by 4 bases and J by 5 bases, leaving 11 bases between them. The CDR3 protein is CASSSLTGTEAFF. CDR3 nucleotides: TGTGCCAGCAGCTCCCTAACCGGGACTGAAGCTTTCTTT. The whole variable domain, filled in from reference TRBV11-2 and TRBJ1-1, reads EAGVAQSPRYKIIEKRQSVAFWCNPISGHATLYWYQQILGQGPKLLIQFQNNGVVDDSQLPKDRFSAERLKGVDSTLKIQPAKLEDSAVYLCASSSLTGTEAFFGQGTRLTVV.

This clonotype was found a few times. The chain links TRBV12-5 to TRBJ2-3; D is unclear. This CDR3 contains 14 residues. Germline CDR1 and CDR2: LGHNT and FRNRAP. V shed 4 bases and J shed 4 bases, with 12 bases lying between them. CDR3 loop: CASGSGRRPDTQYF. The CDR3 DNA reads as TGTGCTAGTGGTTCCGGACGAAGGCCAGATACGCAGTATTTT.

This clonotype was recorded at least ten times. The J gene is TRBJ2-3, the V gene TRBV7-9; D possibly corresponds to TRBD2 (6 bases). The V end lost 0 bases, the J end lost 1 base, and 8 bases lay between the germline ends. The CDR3 has 15 residues. The germline V gene encodes CDR1 SEHNR and CDR2 FQNEAQ (reference sequence). The chain's CDR3 is CASSLATGGTDTQYF. The DNA of the CDR3 is TGTGCCAGCAGCTTAGCGACGGGGGGCACAGATACGCAGTATTTT.

This clonotype was seen at least ten times. The chain combines TRBV20-1 with TRBJ1-5, with D perhaps TRBD1 (6 bases). The CDR3 extends over 14 amino acids. Trimming pared 3 bases from V and 3 bases from J, leaving 12 bases between. Germline CDR1 DFQATT, CDR2 SNEGSKA (reference sequence). CDR3 bases: TGCAGTGCTAGTGTCTCAGGGGACAATCAGCCCCAGCATTTT. It is translated as CSASVSGDNQPQHF.

This clonotype showed up many times. V usage is TRBV28 and J usage is TRBJ2-5; D gene ambiguous. Germline CDR1 and CDR2: MDHEN and SYDVKM. The CDR3 is 12 amino acids. Trimming removed 2 bases from V and 2 bases from J, with 3 bases in between. Written as DNA, the CDR3 is TGTGCCAGCAGTTTAGAACAAGAGACCCAGTACTTC. As protein: CASSLEQETQYF.

This chain connects TRBV19 to TRBJ2-3; 11 nucleotides align to TRBD2. After removal of 9 bases from V and 2 bases from J, the junction contained 7 bases not matched to a gene. This CDR3 has 15 residues. CDR1 and CDR2 from the germline V gene are LNHDA and SQIVND (reference sequence). CDR3 sequence (DNA): TGTGCCAGCAAACTAGCGGGGGCGCACACAGATACGCAGTATTTT. Its translation: CASKLAGAHTDTQYF.

In the case of this clonotype: This may be a read error, as it is one base from a much larger clone. V is TRBV6-4 and J is TRBJ2-1; D is unclear. The CDR3 is 15 residues long. Germline V lookup: CDR1 MRHNA, CDR2 SNTAGT. The CDR3 reads CASSDSDGFYNERFF. CDR3 coding DNA: TGTGCCAGCAGTGACTCGGACGGATTCTACAATGAGCGGTTCTTC.

The chain is built from TRBV28 and TRBJ2-3; D remains ambiguous. Germline assignment: CDR1 MDHEN and CDR2 SYDVKM. Trimming cost V 7 bases and J 5 bases, with 7 bases left between them. The CDR3 is 11 amino acids. In nucleotides, the CDR3 is TGTGCCAGCACGAGTATAGATACGCAGTATTTT. Protein sequence: CASTSIDTQYF.

V usage is TRBV6-2 or TRBV6-3 and J usage is TRBJ1-1; D might be TRBD1 (6 bases). Trimming removed 8 bases at V and 8 bases at J, with 15 bases between. The germline CDR1 and CDR2 sequences are MNHEY and SVGEGT. CDR3 size: 12 residues. The DNA for the CDR3 is TGTGCCAGCTCGGACAGCTCCCCGGAAGCTTTCTTT. It specifies CASSDSSPEAFF.

This clonotype occurred many times. The chain uses TRBV20-1 and TRBJ2-5; perhaps TRBD1 as D (5 bases). This CDR3 spans 17 amino acids. Trimming pared 1 base from V and 2 bases from J, leaving 20 bases between. Germline values: CDR1 DFQATT, CDR2 SNEGSKA (reference sequence). The CDR3 loop is CSARGPGQSGIQETQYF. The CDR3 region has the DNA TGCAGTGCTAGAGGCCCTGGACAATCAGGAATTCAAGAGACCCAGTACTTC.

This clonotype was counted ten times or more. The chain uses TRBV7-2 and TRBJ2-5; TRBD2 matches 12 bases. CDR3 length: 16 residues. V was pared by 1 base and J by 5 bases, with 5 bases of the junction left unmatched. CDR1 SGHTA and CDR2 FQGNSA come from the germline V gene. The CDR3 DNA reads TGTGCCAGCAGCTTAGTGACTAGCGGGGGAGGGGAGACCCAGTACTTC. This encodes CASSLVTSGGGETQYF.

This clonotype occurred many times. The J gene is TRBJ2-1, the V gene TRBV6-1, with 10 bases matching TRBD2. The CDR3 consists of 15 residues. CDR1 and CDR2 from the germline V gene are MNHNS and SASEGT. The ends lost 5 bases at V and 3 bases at J; junction bases unmatched: 4. The CDR3 here is CASSLAGANYNEQFF. The CDR3 bases are TGTGCCAGCAGTCTAGCGGGAGCTAACTACAATGAGCAGTTCTTC.

This clonotype has just a few counts. V and J are TRBV9 and TRBJ2-3; 11 positions match TRBD2. CDR3 length: 15 amino acids. The V segment lost 4 bases and the J segment 3 bases; nucleotides outside the gene matches: 4. Germline V CDR1 and CDR2: SGDLS, YYNGEE. The DNA for the CDR3 is TGTGCCAGCAGCACTATAGCGGGGGGGACAGATACGCAGTATTTT. It yields the protein CASSTIAGGTDTQYF.

The table lists this clonotype with a few counts. The chain links TRBV20-1 to TRBJ2-7; possible D gene TRBD1, 5 bases. The germline V gene encodes CDR1 DFQATT and CDR2 SNEGSKA (reference sequence). CDR3 length: 15 residues. V lost 1 base and J lost 5, with 18 bases in between. The CDR3 DNA reads TGCAGTGCTAGAGGACCTAGGCAGGGCACCGACGAGCAGTACTTC. It codes for CSARGPRQGTDEQYF.

This clonotype was seen ten or more times. The rearrangement joins TRBV20-1 to TRBJ1-5; possible D gene TRBD1, 6 bases. V gave up 5 bases and J gave up 3 bases, with 20 bases separating them. This CDR3 contains 16 residues. Per germline, CDR1 DFQATT and CDR2 SNEGSKA (reference sequence). Written as DNA, the CDR3 is TGCAGTGCTCCCCAACCGGGCAGGGGCAACAATCAGCCCCAGCATTTT. Amino acids: CSAPQPGRGNNQPQHF.

This clonotype was counted many times. The rearrangement links TRBV11-1 to TRBJ2-2; 7 bases are shared with TRBD1. J lost 3 bases, V lost 5 bases, and 12 bases had no gene match. Germline V CDR1 and CDR2: SGHAT, FQDESV (reference sequence). The CDR3 runs to 17 residues. The CDR3 protein is CASSPSLGTEHTGELFF. The DNA of the CDR3 is TGTGCCAGCAGCCCGTCGCTAGGGACAGAACACACCGGGGAGCTGTTTTTT.

The chain uses TRBV2 and TRBJ2-7; 9 bases fit TRBD1. CDR3 length: 12 residues. The germline CDR1 and CDR2 sequences are SNHLY and FYNNEI. V trimming: 11 bases; J trimming: 5 bases; junction bases outside the gene matches: 7. The CDR3 DNA reads TGTGCCGGAGGGACAGGGTGGAACGAGCAGTACTTC. Its translation: CAGGTGWNEQYF.

This clonotype has at least ten counts. J is TRBJ2-1 and V is TRBV11-3; the D gene is possibly TRBD2 (6 bases). The CDR3 has 12 amino acids. V gave up 3 bases and J gave up 14 bases, with 14 bases separating them. Germline V gene data show CDR1 as SGHNT and CDR2 as YENEEA. CDR3 sequence: CASSLEGYEEFF. The CDR3 DNA follows: TGTGCCAGCAGCTTGGAGGGGTACGAGGAGTTCTTC.

This clonotype appeared a few times. V is TRBV6-1 and J is TRBJ2-7; D unclear. With 0 bases removed from V and 3 bases from J, the gap between germline ends came to 9 bases. From germline, CDR1 is MNHNS and CDR2 SASEGT. This CDR3 contains 14 residues. The CDR3 DNA is TGTGCCAGCAGTGAAGCAAGCAGGAACTACGAGCAGTACTTC. Encoded protein: CASSEASRNYEQYF.

This clonotype was picked up many times. The V and J genes are TRBV5-4 and TRBJ1-6; TRBD1 matches at 7 bases. CDR1 SGHNT and CDR2 YYREEE come from the germline V gene (reference sequence). Trimming took 0 bases from V and 8 from J; bases not matched to a gene: 2. The CDR3 consists of 14 residues. The CDR3 region has the DNA TGTGCCAGCAGCTTGGACAGGGGTTATTCACCCCTCCACTTT. It specifies CASSLDRGYSPLHF.

This clonotype was found many times. J is TRBJ1-2 and V is TRBV7-2; unclear D gene. V gave up 8 bases and J gave up 4 bases, with 11 bases separating them. CDR3 length equals 12 residues. Germline assignment: CDR1 SGHTA and CDR2 FQGNSA. The CDR3 DNA reads TGTGCCAGCGGACGCGGATCCTATGGCTACACCTTC. Amino acid sequence: CASGRGSYGYTF.

This clonotype was recorded many times. The rearrangement joins TRBV12-3 or TRBV12-4 to TRBJ1-5, with D possibly being TRBD1 (5 bases). The CDR3 sequence is 14 residues long. Trimming took off 7 bases at V and 7 bases at J, with 17 bases between the two ends. The CDR3 coding sequence is TGTGCCAGCACCCTGGGGGGGGATGGGCAGCCCCAGCATTTT. Translating it yields CASTLGGDGQPQHF.

This clonotype was seen ten or more times. The chain carries TRBV19 and TRBJ1-4; D not certain. V gave up 6 bases and J gave up 0 bases, with 14 bases separating them. The germline V gene has CDR1 LNHDA and CDR2 SQIVND (reference sequence). The CDR3 spans 16 residues. CDR3 sequence: CASSGLNVATNEKLFF. The CDR3 DNA sequence: TGTGCCAGTAGCGGATTGAACGTTGCAACTAATGAAAAACTGTTTTTT. Looking up the rest from reference TRBV19 and TRBJ1-4 gives the full variable domain: DGGITQSPKYLFRKEGQNVTLSCEQNLNHDAMYWYRQDPGQGLRLIYYSQIVNDFQKGDIAEGYSVSREKKESFPLTVTSAQKNPTAFYLCASSGLNVATNEKLFFGSGTQLSVL.